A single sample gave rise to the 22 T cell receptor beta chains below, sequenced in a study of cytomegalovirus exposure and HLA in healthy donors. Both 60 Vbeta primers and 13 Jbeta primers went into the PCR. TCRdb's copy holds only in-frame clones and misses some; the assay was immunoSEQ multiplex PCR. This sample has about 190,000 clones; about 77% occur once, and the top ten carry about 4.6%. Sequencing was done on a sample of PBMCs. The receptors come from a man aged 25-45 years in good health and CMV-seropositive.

The CDR3 spells CASSRLASEQFF. The CDR3 DNA is TGTGCCAGCAGCCGACTAGCTAGTGAGCAGTTCTTC. The V gene is TRBV7-2, the J gene TRBJ2-1, with 7 bases that match TRBD2. Germline CDR1 SGHTA, CDR2 FQGNSA. The length of the CDR3 is 12 residues. After removal of 5 bases from V and 9 bases from J, the junction contained 4 bases not matched to a gene.

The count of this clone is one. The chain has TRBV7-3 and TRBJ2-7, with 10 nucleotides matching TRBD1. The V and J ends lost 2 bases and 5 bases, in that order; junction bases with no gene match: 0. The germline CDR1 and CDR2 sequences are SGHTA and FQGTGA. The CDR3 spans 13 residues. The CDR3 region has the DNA TGTGCCAGCAGCTTAGGGACAGGGGACGAGCAGTACTTC. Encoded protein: CASSLGTGDEQYF.

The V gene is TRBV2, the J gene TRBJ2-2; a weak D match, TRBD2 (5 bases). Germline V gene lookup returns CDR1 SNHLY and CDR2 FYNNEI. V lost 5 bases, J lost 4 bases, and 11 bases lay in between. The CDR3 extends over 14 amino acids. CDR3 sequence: CASSPRARTGELFF. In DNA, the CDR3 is TGTGCCAGCAGTCCGCGGGCCCGCACCGGGGAGCTGTTTTTT.

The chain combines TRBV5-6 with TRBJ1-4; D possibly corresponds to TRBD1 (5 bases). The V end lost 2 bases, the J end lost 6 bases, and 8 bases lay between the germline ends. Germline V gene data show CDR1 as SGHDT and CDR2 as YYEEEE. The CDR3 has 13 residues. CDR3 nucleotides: TGTGCCAGCAGCTTTGGGGCAGATGAAAAACTGTTTTTT. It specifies CASSFGADEKLFF.

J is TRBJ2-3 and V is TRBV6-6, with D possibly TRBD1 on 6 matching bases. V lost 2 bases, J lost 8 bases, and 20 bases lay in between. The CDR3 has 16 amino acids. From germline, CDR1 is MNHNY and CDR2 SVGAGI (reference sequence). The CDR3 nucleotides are TGTGCCAGCAGTTACCCTGCCGCAGGGGTTCGGGGTACGCAGTATTTT. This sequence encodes CASSYPAAGVRGTQYF.

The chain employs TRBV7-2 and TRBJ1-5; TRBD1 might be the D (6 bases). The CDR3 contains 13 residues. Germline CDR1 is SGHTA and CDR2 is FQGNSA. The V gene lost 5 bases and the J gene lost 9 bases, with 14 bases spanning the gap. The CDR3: CASSPNRDGPQHF. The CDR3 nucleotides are TGTGCCAGCAGCCCCAACAGGGATGGGCCCCAGCATTTT.

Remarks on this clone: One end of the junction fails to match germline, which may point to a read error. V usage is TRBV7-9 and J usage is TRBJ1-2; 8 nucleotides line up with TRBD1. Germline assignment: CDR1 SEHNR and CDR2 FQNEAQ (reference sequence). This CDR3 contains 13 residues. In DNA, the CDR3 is TGTTCCAGCAGCTCAACAGGGGGTGATGGCTACACCTTC. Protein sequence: CSSSSTGGDGYTF.

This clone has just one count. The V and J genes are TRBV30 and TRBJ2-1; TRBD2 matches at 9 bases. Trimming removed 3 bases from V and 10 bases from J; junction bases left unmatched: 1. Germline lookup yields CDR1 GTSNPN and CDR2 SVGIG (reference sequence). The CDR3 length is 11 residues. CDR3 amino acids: CAWSGLAEQFF. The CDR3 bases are TGTGCCTGGAGCGGACTAGCGGAGCAGTTCTTC.

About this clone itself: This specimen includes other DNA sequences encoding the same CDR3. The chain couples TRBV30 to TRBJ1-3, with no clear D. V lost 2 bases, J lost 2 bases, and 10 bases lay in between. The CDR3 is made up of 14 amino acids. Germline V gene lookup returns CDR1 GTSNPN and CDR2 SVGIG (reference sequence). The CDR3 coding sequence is TGTGCCTGGAGTCCGGGAGGGACTGGAAACACCATATATTTT. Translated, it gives CAWSPGGTGNTIYF. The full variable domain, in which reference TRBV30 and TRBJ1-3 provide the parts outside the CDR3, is SQTIHQWPATLVQPVGSPLSLECTVEGTSNPNLYWYRQAAGRGLQLLFYSVGIGQISSEVPQNLSASRPQDRQFILSSKKLLLSDSGFYLCAWSPGGTGNTIYFGEGSWLTVV.

The CDR3 is CASSVAGREFYNEQFF. In DNA form, the CDR3 reads TGTGCCAGCAGCGTAGCTGGGCGGGAGTTCTACAATGAGCAGTTCTTC. This chain joins TRBV9 and TRBJ2-1; TRBD2 matches 7 bases. Germline CDR1 and CDR2: SGDLS and YYNGEE. This CDR3 comprises 16 residues. Trimming cost V 0 bases and J 3 bases; bases outside gene matches: 6.

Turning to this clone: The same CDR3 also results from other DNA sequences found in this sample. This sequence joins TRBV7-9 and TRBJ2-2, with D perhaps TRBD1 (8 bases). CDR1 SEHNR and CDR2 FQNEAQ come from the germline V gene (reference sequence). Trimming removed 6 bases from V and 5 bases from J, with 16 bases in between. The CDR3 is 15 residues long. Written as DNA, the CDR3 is TGTGCCAGCAGACCTGGACAGGGAGGGACCGGGGAGCTGTTTTTT. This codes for CASRPGQGGTGELFF.

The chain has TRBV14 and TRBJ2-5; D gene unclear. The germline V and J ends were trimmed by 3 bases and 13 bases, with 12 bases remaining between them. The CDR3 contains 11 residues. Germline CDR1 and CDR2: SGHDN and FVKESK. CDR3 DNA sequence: TGTGCCAGCAGCCATAACCATCTAGTGTACTTC. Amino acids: CASSHNHLVYF.

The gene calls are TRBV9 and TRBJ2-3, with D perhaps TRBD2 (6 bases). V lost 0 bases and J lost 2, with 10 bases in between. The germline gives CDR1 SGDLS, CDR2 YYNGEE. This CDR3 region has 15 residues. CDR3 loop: CASSVVAGPTDTQYF. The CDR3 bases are TGTGCCAGCAGCGTAGTGGCGGGACCCACAGATACGCAGTATTTT.

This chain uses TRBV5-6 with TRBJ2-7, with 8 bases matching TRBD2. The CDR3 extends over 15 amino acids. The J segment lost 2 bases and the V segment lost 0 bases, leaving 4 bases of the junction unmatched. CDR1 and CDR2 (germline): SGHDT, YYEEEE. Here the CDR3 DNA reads TGTGCCAGCAGCTTGGAGATAGCGGGAACCTACGAGCAGTACTTC. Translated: CASSLEIAGTYEQYF.

CDR3 residues: CASSPGQGLNYGYTF. DNA of the CDR3: TGTGCCAGCAGTCCGGGACAGGGACTTAACTATGGCTACACCTTC. The V gene is TRBV6-5, the J gene TRBJ1-2; TRBD1 matches 9 bases. J lost 1 base, V lost 5 bases, and 5 bases had no gene match. Germline V gene lookup returns CDR1 MNHEY and CDR2 SVGAGI. This CDR3 region has 15 residues.

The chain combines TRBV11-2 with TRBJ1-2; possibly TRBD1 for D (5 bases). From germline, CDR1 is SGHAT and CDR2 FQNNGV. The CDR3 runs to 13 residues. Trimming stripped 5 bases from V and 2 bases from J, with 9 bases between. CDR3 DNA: TGTGCCAGCAGCACCGGACAAAACTATGGCTACACCTTC. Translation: CASSTGQNYGYTF.

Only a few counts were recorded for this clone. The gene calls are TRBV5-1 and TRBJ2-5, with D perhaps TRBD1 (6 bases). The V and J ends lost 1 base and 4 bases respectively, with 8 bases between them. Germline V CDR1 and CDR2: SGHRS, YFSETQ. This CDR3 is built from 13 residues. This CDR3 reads CASSLQGSETQYF. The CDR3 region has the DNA TGCGCCAGCAGCTTGCAGGGGTCAGAGACCCAGTACTTC.

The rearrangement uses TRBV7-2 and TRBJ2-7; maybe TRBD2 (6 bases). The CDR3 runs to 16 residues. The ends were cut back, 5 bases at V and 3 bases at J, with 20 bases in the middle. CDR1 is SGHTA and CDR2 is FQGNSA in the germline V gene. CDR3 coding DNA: TGTGCCAGCAGCCCGATCAAGGGCGGGACGGGCTACGAGCAGTACTTC. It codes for CASSPIKGGTGYEQYF.

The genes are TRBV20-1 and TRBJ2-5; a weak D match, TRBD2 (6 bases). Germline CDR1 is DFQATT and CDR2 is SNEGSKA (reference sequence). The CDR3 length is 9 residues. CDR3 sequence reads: CRAGETQYF. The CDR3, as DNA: TGCAGAGCGGGAGAGACCCAGTACTTC.

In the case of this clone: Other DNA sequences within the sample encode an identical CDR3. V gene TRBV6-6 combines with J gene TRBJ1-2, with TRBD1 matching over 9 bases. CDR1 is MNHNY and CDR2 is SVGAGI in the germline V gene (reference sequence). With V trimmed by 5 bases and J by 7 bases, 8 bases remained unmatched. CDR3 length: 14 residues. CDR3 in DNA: TGTGCCAGCAGTAACTTGGGACAGGGAATTGGCTACACCTTC. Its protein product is CASSNLGQGIGYTF.

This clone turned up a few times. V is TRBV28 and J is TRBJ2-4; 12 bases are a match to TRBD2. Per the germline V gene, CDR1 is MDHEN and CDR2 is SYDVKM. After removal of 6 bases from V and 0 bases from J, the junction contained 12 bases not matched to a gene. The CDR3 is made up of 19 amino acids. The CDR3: CASSSGGRLAGAAKNIQYF. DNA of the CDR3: TGTGCCAGCAGCTCTGGGGGGCGACTAGCGGGGGCAGCCAAAAACATTCAGTACTTC.

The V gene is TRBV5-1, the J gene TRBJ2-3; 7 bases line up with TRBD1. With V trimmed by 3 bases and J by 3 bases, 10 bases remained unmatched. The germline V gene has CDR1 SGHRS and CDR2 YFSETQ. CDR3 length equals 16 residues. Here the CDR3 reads CASSSGYGTDTDTQYF. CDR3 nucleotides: TGCGCCAGCAGCTCGGGCTACGGGACAGATACAGATACGCAGTATTTT.